The following is a T cell receptor beta chain sequence with its context. Its antigen has not been determined. Per-base quality was not reported, and no clone a single base away is much larger than it. According to the germline V gene, CDR1 reads SGHDT and CDR2 reads YYEEEE. The CDR3 spans 16 residues, from the cysteine through the phenylalanine. Of the read, only the CDR3 DNA is kept; its 48 bases are in frame from base 1. V is reduced by 0 bases and J by 2 bases, leaving a spacing of 14 bases between them. The method behind the library was the immunoSEQ multiplex PCR assay. The multiplex PCR relied on a mix of 60 forward primers for TCR Vbeta segments and 13 reverse primers for TCR Jbeta segments. A multiplex PCR assay on genomic DNA amplified the CDR3 region of rearranged TCR beta genes. On the Illumina HiSeq System, the amplified TCR beta libraries were sequenced as 87-base-pair reads. In the authors' own workflow: A later analysis tallied some 79 million unique TCR beta chains across the 666 repertoires, and some 12 million of those chains were shared by two or more donors. To remove PCR and sequencing errors, raw reads were error-corrected and collapsed into unique sequences using a nearest-neighbor algorithm that merged closely related sequences. To assign V, D and J gene segments, CDR3 sequences were aligned to IMGT reference sequences. For a sequence to be retained, at least a six-nucleotide match to both a V gene segment and a J gene segment was required. A rearrangement counted as productive if the CDR3 had no stop codons and remained in frame with V and J, and every other rearrangement counted as non-productive. CDR3 was defined according to IMGT convention as the region running from the second conserved V-encoded cysteine to the conserved J-encoded phenylalanine. The earlier analysis of about 610 of the donors excluded sequences that lacked an unambiguous match to a single V gene segment. An earlier analysis of about 590 of the donors classified V segments as functional when productive rearrangements were above 56.7% and as segregating when the standard deviation between donors was above 5%. A statistical classification framework was built to diagnose cytomegalovirus status from the catalog of TCR beta chain sequences. A later analysis assigned V and J genes by comparing TCR nucleotide sequences with IMGT/GENE-DB human TR gene sequences. In a later analysis, CDR3 sequences and most-parsimonious VDJ recombination scenarios were assigned using the TCRdist pipeline. In a later analysis, every TCR beta chain was defined by the combination of its CDR3 amino acid sequence and its V-gene family, and reads without a unique V-gene family were dropped. As a way to deal with suspected cross-contamination and a sequencing artifact, a later analysis dropped over 550 nucleotide sequences that were highly shared and had low generation probability. A later analysis calculated a clonal expansion index for each public chain from normalized within-repertoire ranks of inferred template counts. In a later analysis, generation probabilities were computed with a VDJ recombination model fitted to out-of-frame rearrangements, and the resulting probabilities were checked against IGoR. A later analysis scored TCR-TCR, TCR-HLA and TCR-CMV co-occurrence with hypergeometric tests, applying a repertoire-size bias correction to TCR pairs. A later analysis estimated false discovery rates by permuting HLA or CMV assignments 20 times. In a later analysis, co-occurring TCRs were grouped using DBSCAN, and TCRdist sequence similarity was added for clustering within HLA-allele-positive subsets. Co-occurrence clustering excluded repertoires with fewer than 30,000 or more than 120,000 public chains, plus five with anomalous nucleotide sharing. Here the immuneACCESS table is served through TCRdb, limited to in-frame sequences with V and J called. Missing clones are a known gap in these copies; in checked studies unresolved V genes cover under half, and the rest lacks a known reason. The V and J calls and clone size are taken from that table; D and trimming were inferred from the DNA. This sample gives around 140,000 clones in total; just under 85% of them show up just once. The leading ten clones occupy 1.9% of the sample.

The data were taken from a study of cytomegalovirus exposure and HLA in healthy donors (TCRdb year 2017). About the investigation overall: An earlier analysis of more than 550 of the donors reported 250 to 350 Gb of sequence data and 100 million to 120 million unique TCR beta sequences obtained from some 170 million T cells. In addition to the first cohort of 666 subjects, a separate validation cohort of 130 or so different subjects was used. To predict cytomegalovirus infection status, the study combined high-throughput TCR immunosequencing, statistical association of individual TCRs with disease status, and machine learning. Four or five DR-DQ haplotypes were handled as single units for association and clustering, since linkage in the cohort was strong. An early release covering roughly 600 HLA-typed donors comprised about 300 gigabases of sequencing data and tens of millions of unique TCR sequences. The study was designed to test whether signatures of past pathogen exposure could be identified by cataloging public T cell receptors. All discovery cohort repertoires had been generated on a single sequencing platform. The later analysis used no new phenotypic data to find candidate immune exposures, relying instead on TCR beta sequences and their occurrence across donors. An earlier analysis of 450 to 750 of the donors used high-throughput TCR beta sequencing to judge whether each TCR beta V gene segment behaved as functional or pseudogenic. A later analysis re-analyzed previously published TCR beta repertoires from 550 to 700 donors and added high-resolution HLA genotyping to study TCR occurrence patterns. HLA typing included class I and class II loci at four-digit resolution. A later genetic analysis took genome-wide SNP genotypes for about three fifths of the roughly 670 donors and used that subset as a discovery cohort. The genetic ancestry cluster associated with self-reported Caucasian donors included about 84% of the 350 to 500 genotyped donors. Donor age, sex, ethnicity and CMV serostatus were compiled together with the repertoire data. The number of typed donors differed by locus: about 620-640 for A, B, C, DRB1 and DQB1; approximately 520 for DQA1; 600 to 610 for DPA1; and around 490 for DPB1. On average, approximately 250,000 unique TCR beta nucleotide sequences were sequenced per donor among 398 genotyped donors of the cohort, with about 19% of those sequences being non-productive. Using immunosequencing, the study profiled T cell repertoires from fewer than 850 subjects and related those repertoires to cytomegalovirus serostatus. Paper-wide results and their limitations: In vitro tests confirmed that a few of the cytomegalovirus-associated TCR beta chains recognize cytomegalovirus antigens. In a later analysis, most CMV-associated TCR beta chains were found to appear HLA-restricted, with HLA associations seemingly driven largely by CMV exposure. A later analysis found that HLA-associated TCR beta chains were more clonally expanded and had lower generation probabilities than equally common non-associated chains. Most TCR sequences were seen in very few donors, while some public TCRs were found in many individuals. This cohort had only TCR beta chains sequenced, and the lack of alpha or paired-chain data limited which features could be detected. Assigning TCR associations to individual alleles was difficult when HLA alleles, especially DR and DQ, strongly co-occurred. A later genetic analysis associated a missense DCLRE1C variant with V-gene and J-gene trimming of TCR beta chains, and an independent cohort replicated the association. A further reported finding was that TCR beta sequences accurately predicted the HLA-A and HLA-B alleles for most subjects in the first cohort. The authors suggested that the approach could potentially be extended to other disease states and immunological phenotypes. Because some donors lacked HLA typing at each locus, the association tests relied only on the typed subset. Cytomegalovirus status was reported to be diagnosed by the classifier with high specificity and sensitivity in both the original and validation cohorts. A cluster of highly shared sequence variants was judged likely to be a technical artifact of the sequencing pipeline. A total of 150 or so TCR beta chains were listed by the study as associated with cytomegalovirus. For the cohort, immune exposure information was limited to CMV serostatus. According to a later genetic analysis, donors in an Asian-associated ancestry cluster had fewer N-insertions in productive TCRs than the roughly 700-donor mean. Some IMGT-functional V segments, including TRBV6-2 and TRBV6-3, could not be distinguished by the 87-base-pair reads and were therefore excluded. A later analysis found that TCR association rates varied across HLA loci, with DRB1 alleles showing the most associated TCRs and HLA-C alleles the fewest. According to a later analysis, parvovirus B19, influenza, CMV and Epstein-Barr virus appeared linked to several top co-occurrence clusters. Linkage disequilibrium might explain the correlated functional status among segregating V segments, but an unknown experimental factor could not be ruled out. Specific HLA alleles were associated with 15,000 to 20,000 TCR beta sequences at a false discovery rate of 0.05 in a later analysis. Because counts were too low, seventeen rarely observed V segments, including chromosome 9 orphons, were left out of the earlier analysis of roughly 600 of the donors. Presence/absence analyses assumed roughly uniform sequencing depth across donors, an assumption that may not hold. In an earlier analysis of approximately 600 of the donors, most TCR beta V segments were observed in productive rearrangements about 87% or about 30% of the time, broadly matching IMGT annotations.

The cohort comprised 710 or so healthy bone marrow donors. All cohort members were sampled while nominally healthy, although unrecorded immune exposures were likely present. The donor tested CMV seronegative and was one of the 352 seronegative cohort members. A peripheral blood sample was collected from each donor, and TCR beta sequencing was performed on peripheral blood mononuclear cells. Genomic DNA extraction from the blood cell samples was performed with the Qiagen DNeasy Blood Extraction Kit. The chain joins TRBV5-6 to TRBJ2-5; a confident D gene designation cannot be given. The sequencing sample was made of PBMCs. The sequence came from a woman aged 40 to 55 in good health and CMV-seronegative. The CDR3 in this case is CASSLALESGQETQYF. Read as DNA, the sequence is TGTGCCAGCAGCTTGGCCTTAGAGTCAGGACAAGAGACCCAGTACTTC.